This entry lists 2 T cell receptor beta chains sequenced from one sample in a study of T cells in Graves' hyperthyroidism and ophthalmopathy. There were TCR beta CDR3 regions amplified from RNA transcripts. The HTBI primer set was used in a first-round RT-PCR of the TCR CDR3. TCRdb re-called the multiplex PCR reads with MiXCR, one entry per CDR3 protein. The sample records about 350,000 distinct CDR3 sequences, about 13% being singletons. The sample consisted of blood. Receptors originate from a woman aged 40 to 50 with Graves' ophthalmopathy.

This clonotype was recorded many times. The chain employs TRBV2 and TRBJ1-6; 8 bases align to TRBD1. The CDR3 runs to 15 residues. Germline V CDR1 and CDR2: SNHLY, FYNNEI. V shed 5 bases and J 9 bases; nucleotides not matched to a gene: 9. In DNA form, the CDR3 reads TGTGCCAGCAGTATTCGGGACAGGACGACTTCACCCCTCCACTTT. As protein: CASSIRDRTTSPLHF.

This clonotype was detected only a few times. V is TRBV20-1 and J is TRBJ2-5; the D is unclear. This CDR3 region has 12 residues. The V gene lost 1 base and the J gene lost 4 bases, with 7 bases spanning the gap. The germline gives CDR1 DFQATT, CDR2 SNEGSKA (reference sequence). The CDR3, as DNA: TGCAGTGCTAGAGGACTGGGAGAGACCCAGTACTTC. Amino acids: CSARGLGETQYF.